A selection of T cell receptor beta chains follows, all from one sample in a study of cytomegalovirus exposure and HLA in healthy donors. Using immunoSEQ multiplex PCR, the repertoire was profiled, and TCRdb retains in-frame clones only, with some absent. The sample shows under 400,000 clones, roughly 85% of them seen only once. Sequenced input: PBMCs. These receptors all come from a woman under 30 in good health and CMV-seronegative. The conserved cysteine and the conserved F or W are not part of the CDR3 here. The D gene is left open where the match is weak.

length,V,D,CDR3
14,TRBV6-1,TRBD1,ASSEVSRGRADTQY
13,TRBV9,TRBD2,ASSPSGQPAGAQY
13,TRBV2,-,ASSRLVASTDTQY
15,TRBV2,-,ASTLGIGTFSPGELF
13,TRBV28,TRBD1,ASSLWGTGSTEAF
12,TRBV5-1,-,ASNLLGGGYEQY
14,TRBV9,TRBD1,ASSETAEDRDNEQF
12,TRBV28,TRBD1,ASSYRGPSYEQY
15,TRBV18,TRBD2,ASSPPASGGAGETQY
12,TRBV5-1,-,ASSLARRGPEAF
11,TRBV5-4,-,ASSLGGAAKLF
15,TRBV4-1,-,ASSPRIDRVAKNIQY
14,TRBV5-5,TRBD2,ASSQRTSGVLGEQY
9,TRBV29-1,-,SVGSTDTQY
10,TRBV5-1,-,ASSLGIDGYT
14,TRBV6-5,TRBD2,ASSYVSSGGPDTQY
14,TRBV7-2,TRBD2,ASSPSLSGGGFSLF